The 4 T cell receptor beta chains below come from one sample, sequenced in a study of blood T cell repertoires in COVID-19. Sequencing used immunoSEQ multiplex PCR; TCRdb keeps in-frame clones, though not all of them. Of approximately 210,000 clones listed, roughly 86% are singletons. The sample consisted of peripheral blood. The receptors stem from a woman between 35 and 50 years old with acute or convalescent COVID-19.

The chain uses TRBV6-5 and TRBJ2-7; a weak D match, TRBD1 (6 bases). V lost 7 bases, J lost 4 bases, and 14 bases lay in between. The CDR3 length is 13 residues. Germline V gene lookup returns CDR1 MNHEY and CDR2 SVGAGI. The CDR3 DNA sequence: TGTGCCAGCAACGCAGGGGTGGGATACGAGCAGTACTTC. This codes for CASNAGVGYEQYF.

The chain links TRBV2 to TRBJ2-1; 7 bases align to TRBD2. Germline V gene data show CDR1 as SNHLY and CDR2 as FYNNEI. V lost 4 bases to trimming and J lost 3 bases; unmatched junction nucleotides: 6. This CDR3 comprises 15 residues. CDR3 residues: CASSGAGAHYNEQFF. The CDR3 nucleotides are TGTGCCAGCAGTGGGGCGGGAGCCCACTACAATGAGCAGTTCTTC.

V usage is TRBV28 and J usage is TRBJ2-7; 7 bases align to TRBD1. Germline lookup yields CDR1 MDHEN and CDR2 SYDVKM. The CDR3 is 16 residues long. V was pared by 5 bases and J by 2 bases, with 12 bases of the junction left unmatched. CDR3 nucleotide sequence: TGTGCCAGCAGTCGATTACTTGGGACAGCTCCCTACGAGCAGTACTTC. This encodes CASSRLLGTAPYEQYF.

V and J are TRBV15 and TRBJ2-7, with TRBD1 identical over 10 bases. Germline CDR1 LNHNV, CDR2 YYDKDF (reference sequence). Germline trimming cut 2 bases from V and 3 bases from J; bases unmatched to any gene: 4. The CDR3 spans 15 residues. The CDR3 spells CATSRSGQGFYEQYF. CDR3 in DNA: TGTGCCACCAGCAGATCGGGACAGGGGTTCTACGAGCAGTACTTC. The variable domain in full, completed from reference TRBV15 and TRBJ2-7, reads DAMVIQNPRYQVTQFGKPVTLSCSQTLNHNVMYWYQQKSSQAPKLLFHYYDKDFNNEADTPDNFQSRRPNTSFCFLDIRSPGLGDTAMYLCATSRSGQGFYEQYFGPGTRLTVT.